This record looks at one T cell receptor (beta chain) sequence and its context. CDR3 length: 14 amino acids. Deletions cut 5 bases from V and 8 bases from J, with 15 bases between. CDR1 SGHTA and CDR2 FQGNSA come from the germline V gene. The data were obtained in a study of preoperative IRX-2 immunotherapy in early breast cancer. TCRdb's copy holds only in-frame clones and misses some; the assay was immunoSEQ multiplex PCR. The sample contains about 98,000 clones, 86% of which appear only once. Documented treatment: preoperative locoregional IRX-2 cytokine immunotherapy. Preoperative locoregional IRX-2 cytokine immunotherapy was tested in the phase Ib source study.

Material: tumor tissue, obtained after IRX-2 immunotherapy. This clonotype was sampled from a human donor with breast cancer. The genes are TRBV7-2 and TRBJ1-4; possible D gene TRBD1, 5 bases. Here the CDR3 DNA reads TGTGCCAGCAGCCTCGGACCCGGGGGGGAAAAACTGTTTTTT. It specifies CASSLGPGGEKLFF.